This T cell receptor beta chain was captured in a study of blood T cells in healthy people across ages. Study-level results: Correlation between TCR beta diversity and naive T cell percentage was strong.

This clonotype turned up a few times. Its antigen is undetermined. Primers used in a second PCR of roughly 6 to 11 cycles were a sample-barcoded 5' primer and a J-beta primer mix. Each cDNA molecule was tagged by a template-switch adaptor with 12 random nucleotides. TCRdb called the 5' RACE reads again in MiXCR, with one record for every CDR3 protein. Of around 800,000 distinct CDR3 sequences detected, approximately 24% appear once; the ten largest clones hold 3%. Germline V CDR1 and CDR2: DFQATT, SNEGSKA (reference sequence). Trimming at V came to 0 bases and at J to 3 bases, leaving 2 bases not matched to a gene. There are 13 residues in the CDR3. These data were also filed under a second study, of T cells of mothers and their children. As that report states: Similar thymic selection effects on TCR recombination output appear in pairs, both related and unrelated.

This TCR came from a boy younger than 18 in good health. V and J are TRBV20-1 and TRBJ2-7; 7 nucleotides agree with TRBD2. Input material: blood. As DNA, the CDR3 is TGCAGTGCTAGAGAAAGCGGGATCTACGAGCAGTACTTC. Translated, it gives CSARESGIYEQYF.